The 9 T cell receptor beta chains below were found in one sample sequenced in a study of CD8 T cells in Susac syndrome. RNA totalling roughly 0.5 to 1 ug underwent reverse transcription with random hexamers. A single record per CDR3 protein comes from TCRdb applying MiXCR to the immunoSEQ multiplex PCR reads. The sample carries around 140,000 distinct CDR3 sequences, 85% to 95% recorded once. Material: CD4+ T cells from PBMCs. These TCRs come from a human donor with Susac syndrome.

The genes are TRBV16 and TRBJ2-5; D remains ambiguous. This CDR3 region has 15 residues. The ends were cut back, 3 bases at V and 2 bases at J, with 13 bases in the middle. Germline CDR1 is KGHSY and CDR2 is FQNENV. The CDR3 DNA follows: TGTGCCAGCAGCCAGGGCCGAACTTTACAAGAGACCCAGTACTTC. Translation: CASSQGRTLQETQYF.

The gene calls are TRBV2 and TRBJ1-5; D is perhaps TRBD1 (5 bases). CDR3 length: 15 residues. V gave up 8 bases and J gave up 2 bases, with 16 bases separating them. CDR1 and CDR2 from the germline V gene are SNHLY and FYNNEI. The chain's CDR3 is CASGARRGGNQPQHF. DNA for the CDR3: TGTGCCAGCGGGGCTAGGAGAGGGGGCAATCAGCCCCAGCATTTT.

This clonotype was found once. This chain connects TRBV12-3 or TRBV12-4 to TRBJ2-7; D not resolved. The length of the CDR3 is 13 residues. Trimming pared 3 bases from V and 3 bases from J, leaving 9 bases between. This chain's CDR3 is CASSFGVVYEQYF. DNA for the CDR3: TGTGCCAGCAGTTTTGGGGTAGTCTACGAGCAGTACTTC.

The CDR3 DNA reads TGCGCCAGCAGCTTGGCCGACAGGGGTTATGGCTACACCTTC. Translated, it gives CASSLADRGYGYTF. This sequence joins TRBV5-1 and TRBJ1-2; 8 positions agree with TRBD1. Trimming cost V 0 bases and J 5 bases; bases outside gene matches: 3. Germline V gene sequence: CDR1 SGHRS, CDR2 YFSETQ. The CDR3 consists of 14 residues.

The rearrangement joins TRBV18 to TRBJ2-1; 11 bases match TRBD2. The CDR3 covers 17 residues. After removal of 1 base from V and 2 bases from J, the junction contained 4 bases not matched to a gene. Germline V gives CDR1 KGHSH, CDR2 LQKENI. The DNA for the CDR3 is TGTGCCAGCTCACCACTGGTAGCGGGAGGGCCCTACAATGAGCAGTTCTTC. This codes for CASSPLVAGGPYNEQFF.

The chain carries TRBV28 and TRBJ1-1; D not certain. The germline V and J ends were trimmed by 3 bases and 4 bases, with 15 bases remaining between them. The CDR3 length is 15 residues. Germline V gene data show CDR1 as MDHEN and CDR2 as SYDVKM. The CDR3: CASSLPRGRSTEAFF. The CDR3 DNA reads as TGTGCCAGCAGTTTGCCCCGCGGGAGGAGCACTGAAGCTTTCTTT.

V gene TRBV29-1 combines with J gene TRBJ2-3, with TRBD2 identical over 9 bases. Looked up from germline, CDR1 is SQVTM and CDR2 is ANQGSEA. V shed 4 bases and J 4 bases; nucleotides not matched to a gene: 6. The CDR3 length is 14 residues. The CDR3 nucleotides read TGCAGCGTTGTACATAGCGGGGGCGCAGATACGCAGTATTTT. Encoded protein: CSVVHSGGADTQYF.

The chain links TRBV20-1 to TRBJ2-4; D remains unclear. The CDR3 spans 10 residues. Per the germline V gene, CDR1 is DFQATT and CDR2 is SNEGSKA (reference sequence). Deletions cut 7 bases from V and 5 bases from J, with 6 bases between. This CDR3 is CSVSENIQYF. The CDR3 DNA reads TGCAGTGTTTCTGAAAACATTCAGTACTTC.

The genes are TRBV2 and TRBJ2-5, with 7 bases matching TRBD1. Trimming took 1 base from V and 5 from J; bases not matched to a gene: 4. The CDR3 length is 14 residues. Germline CDR1 is SNHLY and CDR2 is FYNNEI. The DNA for the CDR3 is TGTGCCAGCAGTGAAGAGAGGGGGCTGGAGACCCAGTACTTC. Its protein is CASSEERGLETQYF.